The 18 T cell receptor beta chains listed next were all sequenced from one sample in a study of T cells after yellow fever vaccination. One entry per CDR3 protein, called by TCRdb with MiXCR from the 5' RACE reads. Among roughly 500,000 distinct CDR3 sequences, 19% were seen once, and the ten largest hold 13% to 15%. Sequenced material: PBMCs, taken 15 days after the yellow fever booster vaccination. These receptors all come from a man aged 25 to 40 who received the YFV17D yellow fever vaccine.

This clonotype occurred a few times. The chain couples TRBV20-1 to TRBJ2-5; D remains unclear. The CDR3 runs 14 residues. In germline, CDR1 is DFQATT, CDR2 SNEGSKA (reference sequence). Between the trimmed V and J ends, which lost 3 bases and 2 bases, there was a span of 13 bases. The CDR3 DNA sequence: TGCAGTGCTAGGTTTATTCGGAAACAAGAGACCCAGTACTTC. Protein: CSARFIRKQETQYF.

This clonotype showed up just a few times. As DNA, the CDR3 is TGCGCCAGCAAGCGGACTAGCGGTGGGATCCCCACCGGGGAGCTGTTTTTT. It yields the protein CASKRTSGGIPTGELFF. J is TRBJ2-2 and V is TRBV5-1, with 10 bases identical to TRBD2. Germline V CDR1 and CDR2: SGHRS, YFSETQ. The CDR3 is made up of 17 amino acids. V lost 6 bases to trimming and J lost 4 bases; unmatched junction nucleotides: 12.

The V gene is TRBV19, the J gene TRBJ1-1; perhaps TRBD1 as D (6 bases). The germline gives CDR1 LNHDA, CDR2 SQIVND (reference sequence). V lost 7 bases, J lost 6 bases, and 18 bases lay in between. The CDR3 covers 14 residues. The CDR3 is CASTVQGIKAEAFF. CDR3 sequence (DNA): TGTGCCAGTACCGTACAGGGAATCAAGGCTGAAGCTTTCTTT.

The sample holds a few counts of this clonotype. The V gene is TRBV18, the J gene TRBJ2-3, with 9 bases fitting TRBD1. The CDR3 consists of 14 residues. V shed 3 bases and J 8 bases; nucleotides not matched to a gene: 6. From germline, CDR1 is KGHSH and CDR2 LQKENI. The CDR3: CASSPRTGEGTQYF. The CDR3 DNA reads as TGTGCCAGCTCACCCCGGACAGGGGAGGGTACGCAGTATTTT. Using reference TRBV18 and TRBJ2-3 for the parts outside the CDR3, the full variable domain is NAGVMQNPRHLVRRRGQEARLRCSPMKGHSHVYWYRQLPEEGLKFMVYLQKENIIDESGMPKERFSAEFPKEGPSILRIQQVVRGDSAAYFCASSPRTGEGTQYFGPGTRLTVL.

This clonotype has just a few counts. The chain links TRBV12-3 or TRBV12-4 to TRBJ1-2; D is ambiguous. This CDR3 is 12 amino acids long. Deletions cut 5 bases from V and 4 bases from J, with 8 bases between. The CDR3 here is CASSKGGYGYTF. The CDR3 DNA reads as TGTGCCAGCAGTAAGGGCGGCTATGGCTACACCTTC.

In this sample, this clonotype turned up a few times. The chain uses TRBV7-2 and TRBJ2-7; 9 bases line up with TRBD2. Unmatched junction bases numbered 4, after V lost 2 bases and J lost 2 bases. The CDR3 is made up of 15 amino acids. Per the germline V gene, CDR1 is SGHTA and CDR2 is FQGNSA. The CDR3 bases are TGTGCCAGCAGCTTAAGGGCTAGCGGGACCTACGAGCAGTACTTC. This codes for CASSLRASGTYEQYF. Filled out from reference TRBV7-2 and TRBJ2-7, the complete variable domain reads GAGVSQSPSNKVTEKGKDVELRCDPISGHTALYWYRQSLGQGLEFLIYFQGNSAPDKSGLPSDRFSAERTGGSVSTLTIQRTQQEDSAVYLCASSLRASGTYEQYFGPGTRLTVT.

This clonotype has more than one count but fewer than ten. The chain recombines TRBV5-1 with TRBJ2-5; no clear D gene. V lost 0 bases, J lost 10 bases, and 7 bases lay in between. The CDR3 runs to 11 residues. The germline V gene encodes CDR1 SGHRS and CDR2 YFSETQ. This CDR3 is CASSLEADQYF. The CDR3 coding sequence is TGCGCCAGCAGCTTGGAGGCAGACCAGTACTTC.

This clonotype was observed a few times. The rearrangement uses TRBV16 and TRBJ2-7; the match to TRBD2 covers 10 bases. The CDR3 spans 17 residues. Looked up from germline, CDR1 is KGHSY and CDR2 is FQNENV. V dropped 4 bases and J dropped 4; count of bases not matched to a gene: 13. CDR3 protein: CASSPTSGIGGGYEQYF. For the CDR3, the DNA is TGTGCCAGCAGCCCCACTAGCGGGATAGGGGGAGGATACGAGCAGTACTTC.

This sequence joins TRBV15 and TRBJ2-3; 10 positions agree with TRBD2. The V and J ends lost 0 bases and 1 base, in that order; junction bases with no gene match: 1. The length of the CDR3 is 16 residues. Germline-derived CDR1 and CDR2 are LNHNV and YYDKDF (reference sequence). CDR3: CATSREGTSGTDTQYF. The CDR3 region has the DNA TGTGCCACCAGCAGAGAAGGGACTAGCGGCACAGATACGCAGTATTTT.

This clonotype was observed a single time. The rearrangement links TRBV29-1 to TRBJ2-7; D is ambiguous. The length of the CDR3 is 12 residues. V lost 4 bases and J 5 bases, leaving 12 bases between the germline ends. Germline V lookup: CDR1 SQVTM, CDR2 ANQGSEA. The CDR3 region is CSVAFGDDEQYF. CDR3 nucleotide sequence: TGCAGCGTTGCCTTCGGAGACGACGAGCAGTACTTC.

This clonotype was observed a handful of times. This chain joins TRBV12-3 or TRBV12-4 and TRBJ2-7; 12 positions agree with TRBD1. The junction had 4 bases not matched to a gene; V was cut back by 3 bases and J by 4 bases. The CDR3 has 15 amino acids. The DNA of the CDR3 is TGTGCCAGCAGTTTTGGGGGACAGGGGGCTTACGAGCAGTACTTC. Its protein product is CASSFGGQGAYEQYF.

This clonotype was counted only a few times. The V call is TRBV20-1, the J call TRBJ1-2; D is possibly TRBD1 (5 bases). V lost 3 bases to trimming and J lost 4 bases, with 12 bases between them. This CDR3 spans 13 amino acids. Germline values: CDR1 DFQATT, CDR2 SNEGSKA (reference sequence). CDR3 residues: CSARYPDSYGYTF. CDR3 bases: TGCAGTGCTAGGTATCCCGACAGCTATGGCTACACCTTC.

The V call is TRBV20-1, the J call TRBJ2-3; no reliable D call. The CDR3 spans 13 residues. Germline V gene lookup returns CDR1 DFQATT and CDR2 SNEGSKA (reference sequence). Trimming removed 3 bases from V and 2 bases from J, with 9 bases in between. The chain's CDR3 is CSARPPATDTQYF. The CDR3 DNA sequence: TGCAGTGCTAGGCCCCCGGCCACAGATACGCAGTATTTT.

This clonotype was found a few times. This chain uses TRBV28 with TRBJ2-2, with no clear D. The CDR3 is made up of 15 amino acids. The germline V and J ends were trimmed by 3 bases and 1 base, with 9 bases remaining between them. Germline CDR1 MDHEN, CDR2 SYDVKM. CDR3: CASSFGGWNTGELFF. DNA of the CDR3: TGTGCCAGCAGTTTTGGCGGATGGAACACCGGGGAGCTGTTTTTT.

This clonotype was seen only a few times. The V and J genes are TRBV20-1 and TRBJ2-7, with D perhaps given as TRBD1 or TRBD2 (5 bases each). The CDR3 extends over 15 amino acids. From germline, CDR1 is DFQATT and CDR2 SNEGSKA (reference sequence). V gave up 2 bases and J gave up 3 bases, with 17 bases separating them. Here the CDR3 DNA reads TGCAGTGCTAGACCCAATAAGGGACGGCTCTACGAGCAGTACTTC. Its translation: CSARPNKGRLYEQYF.

This chain connects TRBV20-1 to TRBJ2-7; D call uncertain. CDR1 is DFQATT, CDR2 SNEGSKA, per germline (reference sequence). CDR3 length: 11 amino acids. V was cut by 3 bases and J by 6 bases, with 9 bases left in between. CDR3 protein: CSASGHGEQYF. The CDR3 DNA sequence: TGCAGTGCTAGCGGCCACGGCGAGCAGTACTTC.

V usage is TRBV20-1 and J usage is TRBJ2-7; 12 nucleotides line up with TRBD1. Germline CDR1 and CDR2: DFQATT and SNEGSKA (reference sequence). After removal of 4 bases from V and 7 bases from J, the junction contained 8 bases not matched to a gene. This CDR3 contains 14 residues. The CDR3 DNA follows: TGCAGTGCTACCCCGGGACAGGGGGCTCAAGAGCAGTACTTC. Translating it yields CSATPGQGAQEQYF.

This clonotype was found a few times. J is TRBJ2-7 and V is TRBV6-1, with D possibly matching TRBD1 (6 bases). Trimming stripped 7 bases from V and 4 bases from J, with 17 bases between. The CDR3 is made up of 14 amino acids. Germline lookup yields CDR1 MNHNS and CDR2 SASEGT. CDR3 in amino acids: CASKGVLTSYEQYF. The CDR3 nucleotides are TGTGCCAGCAAGGGGGTCCTAACCTCTTACGAGCAGTACTTC.